What follows are 2 T cell receptor beta chains derived from one specimen sequenced in a study of shared clonotypes between healthy human individuals. TCRdb's table, derived via immunoSEQ multiplex PCR, lists solely in-frame clones and lacks some. The data show about half a million clones, roughly 80% seen once. Sample: PBMCs. The receptor source for this set is a middle-aged woman in good health. Some clones in this sample may be carry-over from other donors' samples.

Of note for this clone: This may stem from a read error, because a much larger clone lies one nucleotide away. The chain couples TRBV5-8 to TRBJ1-5; D may be TRBD1 (5 bases). V lost 6 bases and J 0 bases, leaving 13 bases between the germline ends. The CDR3 contains 15 residues. Germline-derived CDR1 and CDR2 are SGHTS and YDEGEE. In DNA, the CDR3 is TGTGCCAGCACCCTGACAGCCTATAGCAATCAGCCCCAGCATTTT. Encoded protein: CASTLTAYSNQPQHF.

The J gene is TRBJ2-3, the V gene TRBV28; no clear D. CDR1 is MDHEN, CDR2 SYDVKM, per germline. V lost 3 bases to trimming and J lost 1 base, with 8 bases between them. The CDR3 loop spans 14 amino acids. CDR3 loop: CASSLVQGTDTQYF. The CDR3 DNA reads as TGTGCCAGCAGTTTGGTCCAGGGCACAGATACGCAGTATTTT.